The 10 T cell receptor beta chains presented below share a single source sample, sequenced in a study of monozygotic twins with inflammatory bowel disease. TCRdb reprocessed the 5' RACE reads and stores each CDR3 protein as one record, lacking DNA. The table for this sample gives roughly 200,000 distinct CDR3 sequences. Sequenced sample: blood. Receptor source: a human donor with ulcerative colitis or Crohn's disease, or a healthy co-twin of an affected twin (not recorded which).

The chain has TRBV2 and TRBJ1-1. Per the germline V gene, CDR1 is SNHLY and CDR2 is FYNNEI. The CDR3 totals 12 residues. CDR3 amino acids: CASSPGLWGAFF.

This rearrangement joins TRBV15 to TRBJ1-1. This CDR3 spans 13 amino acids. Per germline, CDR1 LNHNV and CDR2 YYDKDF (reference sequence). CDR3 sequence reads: CATSKDPNTEAFF. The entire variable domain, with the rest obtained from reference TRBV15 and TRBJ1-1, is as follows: DAMVIQNPRYQVTQFGKPVTLSCSQTLNHNVMYWYQQKSSQAPKLLFHYYDKDFNNEADTPDNFQSRRPNTSFCFLDIRSPGLGDTAMYLCATSKDPNTEAFFGQGTRLTVV.

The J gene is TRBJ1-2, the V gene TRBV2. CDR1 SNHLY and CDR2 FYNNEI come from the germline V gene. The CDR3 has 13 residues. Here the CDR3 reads CASRFYGNYGYTF.

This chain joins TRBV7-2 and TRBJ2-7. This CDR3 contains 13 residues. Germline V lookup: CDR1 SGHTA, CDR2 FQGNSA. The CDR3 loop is CASSAGMSYEQYF. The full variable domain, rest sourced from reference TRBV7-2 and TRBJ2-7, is GAGVSQSPSNKVTEKGKDVELRCDPISGHTALYWYRQSLGQGLEFLIYFQGNSAPDKSGLPSDRFSAERTGGSVSTLTIQRTQQEDSAVYLCASSAGMSYEQYFGPGTRLTVT.

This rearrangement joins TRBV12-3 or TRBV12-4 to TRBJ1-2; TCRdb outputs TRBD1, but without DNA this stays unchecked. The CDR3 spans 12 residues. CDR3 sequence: CASSGGSRGYTF.

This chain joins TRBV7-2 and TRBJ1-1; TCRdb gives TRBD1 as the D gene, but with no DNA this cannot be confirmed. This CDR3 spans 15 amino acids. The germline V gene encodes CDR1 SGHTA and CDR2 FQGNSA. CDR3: CASSLGWTGSTEAFF.

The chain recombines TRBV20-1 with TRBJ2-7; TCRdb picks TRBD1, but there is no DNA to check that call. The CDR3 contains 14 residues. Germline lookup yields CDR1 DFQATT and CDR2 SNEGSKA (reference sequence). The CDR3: CSATSTGGVYEQYF.

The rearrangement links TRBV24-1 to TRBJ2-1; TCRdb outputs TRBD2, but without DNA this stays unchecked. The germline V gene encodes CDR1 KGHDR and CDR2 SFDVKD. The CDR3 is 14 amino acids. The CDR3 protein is CATSGERAYNEQFF.

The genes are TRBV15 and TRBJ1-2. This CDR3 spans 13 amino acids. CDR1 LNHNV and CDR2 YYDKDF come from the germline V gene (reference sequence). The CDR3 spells CATSRDRDYGYTF.

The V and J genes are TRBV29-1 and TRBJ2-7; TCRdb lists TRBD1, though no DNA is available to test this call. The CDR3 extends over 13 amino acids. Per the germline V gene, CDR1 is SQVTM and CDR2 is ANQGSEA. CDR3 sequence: CSVGRGGVYEQYF.